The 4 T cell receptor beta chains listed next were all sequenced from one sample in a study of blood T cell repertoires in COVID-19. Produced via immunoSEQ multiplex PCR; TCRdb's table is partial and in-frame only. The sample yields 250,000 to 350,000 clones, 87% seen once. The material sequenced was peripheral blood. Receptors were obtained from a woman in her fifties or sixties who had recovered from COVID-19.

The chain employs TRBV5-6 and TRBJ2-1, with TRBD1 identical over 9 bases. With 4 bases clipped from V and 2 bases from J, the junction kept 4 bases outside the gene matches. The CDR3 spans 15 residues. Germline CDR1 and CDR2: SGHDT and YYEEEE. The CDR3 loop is CASSATGGAYNEQFF. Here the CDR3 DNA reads TGTGCCAGCAGCGCCACAGGGGGCGCCTACAATGAGCAGTTCTTC.

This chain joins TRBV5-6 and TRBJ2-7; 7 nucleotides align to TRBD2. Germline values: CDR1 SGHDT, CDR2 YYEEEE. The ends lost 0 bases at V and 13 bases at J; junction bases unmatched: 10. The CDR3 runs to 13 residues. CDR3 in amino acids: CASSLATGEGPYF. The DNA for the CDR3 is TGTGCCAGCAGCTTGGCCACGGGGGAGGGACCCTACTTC.

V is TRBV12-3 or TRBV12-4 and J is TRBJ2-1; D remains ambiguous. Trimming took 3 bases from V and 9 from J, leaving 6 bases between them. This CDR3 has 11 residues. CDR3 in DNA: TGTGCCAGCAGTTTTAGAGGTGAGCAGTTCTTC. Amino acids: CASSFRGEQFF.

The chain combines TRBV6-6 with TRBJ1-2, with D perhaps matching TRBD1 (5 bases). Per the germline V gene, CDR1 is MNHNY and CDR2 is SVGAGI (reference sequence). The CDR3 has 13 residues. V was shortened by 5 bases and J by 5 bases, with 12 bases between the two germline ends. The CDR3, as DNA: TGTGCCAGCAGTGGAGCAGGGTTATATGGCTACACCTTC. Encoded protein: CASSGAGLYGYTF.